This T cell receptor beta chain was sequenced during a study of T-cell memory formation after mild COVID-19. This CDR3 region has 11 residues. CDR1 and CDR2 (germline): DFQATT, SNEGSKA (reference sequence). V was cut by 3 bases and J by 8 bases, with 10 bases left in between. TCRdb independently ran MiXCR on the 5' RACE reads; one entry per CDR3 protein. The table lists under 300,000 distinct CDR3 sequences, around 17% of them singletons. The sequence was collected from a man between 18 and 35 years old who had mild COVID-19 (a few samples of this study predate the infection). Cell type and time point are not known. The sequencing sample was made of PBMCs or a T cell subset sorted from them (not recorded which). This rearrangement joins TRBV20-1 to TRBJ1-1; D not certain. CDR3 bases: TGCAGTGCTAGGGGCACCCGAGAAGCTTTCTTT. It specifies CSARGTREAFF.